Presented here are 21 T cell receptor beta chains from one specimen sequenced in a study of cytomegalovirus exposure and HLA in healthy donors (dated by TCRdb to the late 2010s). Library creation used the immunoSEQ multiplex PCR assay. The multiplex PCR relied on a mix of 60 forward primers for TCR Vbeta segments and 13 reverse primers for TCR Jbeta segments. TCRdb holds this immuneACCESS table with in-frame rearrangements only. Some clones are missing; in checked studies, unresolved V genes explain under half, and the rest has no known cause. The sample includes 150,000 to 200,000 clones, with roughly 79% observed a single time. Of the sample, 0.9% to 1.1% falls within the top ten clones. Sequenced material: PBMCs. The receptors derive from a woman aged 40 to 50 in good health and CMV-seronegative.

This rearrangement joins TRBV4-1 to TRBJ1-1, with D unclear. Germline CDR1 reads MGHRA; CDR2 reads YSYEKL. The CDR3 loop spans 13 amino acids. V was trimmed by 0 bases and J by 11 bases, leaving 13 bases between them. The CDR3 DNA sequence: TGCGCCAGCAGCCAAGATCGTTCCGGTGAGGCTTTCTTT. Its translation is CASSQDRSGEAFF.

The V gene is TRBV7-9, the J gene TRBJ1-2; D ambiguous. CDR3 size: 14 residues. Germline CDR1 and CDR2: SEHNR and FQNEAQ (reference sequence). The V gene lost 2 bases and the J gene lost 4 bases, with 11 bases spanning the gap. CDR3 protein: CASSLPGLGYGYTF. The CDR3 DNA reads TGTGCCAGCAGCTTACCAGGCTTAGGCTATGGCTACACCTTC.

The chain links TRBV6-1 to TRBJ1-2; TRBD1 matches 7 bases. After removal of 4 bases from V and 2 bases from J, the junction contained 10 bases not matched to a gene. The CDR3 length is 16 residues. Germline CDR1 and CDR2: MNHNS and SASEGT. CDR3 loop: CASSVRGGQANYGYTF. The CDR3 bases are TGTGCCAGCAGTGTGAGAGGAGGACAGGCCAACTATGGCTACACCTTC.

J is TRBJ1-2 and V is TRBV27; 8 bases line up with TRBD1. J was trimmed by 8 bases and V by 4 bases; bases with no gene match: 12. CDR1 is MNHEY and CDR2 is SMNVEV in the germline V gene (reference sequence). The CDR3 consists of 15 residues. CDR3 DNA: TGTGCCAGCAGTTCGACCGATACAGGGGGAGGCGGCTACACCTTC. Protein: CASSSTDTGGGGYTF.

The gene calls are TRBV7-2 and TRBJ2-3, with 12 bases fitting TRBD2. V was clipped by 5 bases and J by 5 bases; unmatched bases: 11. This CDR3 comprises 17 residues. Germline CDR1 and CDR2: SGHTA and FQGNSA. CDR3 residues: CASSNTASGRAQDTQYF. DNA for the CDR3: TGTGCCAGCAGCAACACCGCTAGCGGGAGGGCGCAAGATACGCAGTATTTT.

This clone has more than one count but fewer than ten. The chain has TRBV10-3 and TRBJ2-1; TRBD1 is a possible D gene (6 bases). Trimming shortened V by 2 bases and J by 9 bases, and 17 bases separated the two germline ends. Germline V gene sequence: CDR1 ENHRY, CDR2 SYGVKD. This CDR3 spans 15 amino acids. This CDR3 reads CAISEKGHTEGEQFF. CDR3 sequence (DNA): TGTGCCATCAGTGAGAAGGGACATACCGAGGGTGAGCAGTTCTTC.

This clone occurred a few times. The rearrangement joins TRBV5-6 to TRBJ1-3, with D unresolved. The germline CDR1 and CDR2 sequences are SGHDT and YYEEEE. This CDR3 region has 13 residues. Trimming pared 0 bases from V and 4 bases from J, leaving 5 bases between. The CDR3 bases are TGTGCCAGCAGCTTGGGCCGGGGAAACACCATATATTTT. The encoded protein is CASSLGRGNTIYF.

This clone was counted between two and nine times. The rearrangement uses TRBV6-1 and TRBJ1-1; D is undetermined. V lost 6 bases and J 1 base, leaving 15 bases between the germline ends. The CDR3 sequence is 15 residues long. Germline loops: CDR1 MNHNS, CDR2 SASEGT. This chain's CDR3 is CASSPAEGGNTEAFF. The CDR3 nucleotides are TGTGCCAGCAGCCCAGCAGAGGGCGGGAACACTGAAGCTTTCTTT.

The chain combines TRBV27 with TRBJ2-2; 8 bases line up with TRBD1. This CDR3 has 15 amino acids. Trimming at V came to 2 bases and at J to 5 bases, leaving 4 bases not matched to a gene. Germline lookup yields CDR1 MNHEY and CDR2 SMNVEV (reference sequence). CDR3 coding DNA: TGTGCCAGCAGTTTAGGCCGGACAGGGACCGGGGAGCTGTTTTTT. Protein product: CASSLGRTGTGELFF.

The rearrangement uses TRBV2 and TRBJ1-2; tentatively, D is TRBD1 (6 bases). The CDR3 consists of 14 residues. The germline V gene has CDR1 SNHLY and CDR2 FYNNEI. Between the trimmed V and J ends, which lost 2 bases and 4 bases, there was a span of 11 bases. This CDR3 reads CASSERARGYGYTF. DNA for the CDR3: TGTGCCAGCAGTGAAAGGGCCAGGGGCTATGGCTACACCTTC.

The J gene is TRBJ1-2, the V gene TRBV25-1, with D possibly matching TRBD1 (6 bases). The germline gives CDR1 MGHDK, CDR2 SYGVNS. Trimming stripped 3 bases from V and 6 bases from J, with 20 bases between. The CDR3 is 16 residues long. The CDR3 nucleotides read TGTGCCAGCAGTGAGGGGGCAAGGACGGCAAGGGATGGCTACACCTTC. Amino acids: CASSEGARTARDGYTF.

This rearrangement joins TRBV5-1 to TRBJ2-1; TRBD2 matches at 8 bases. Germline V gene data show CDR1 as SGHRS and CDR2 as YFSETQ. The CDR3 has 16 amino acids. Trimming at V came to 2 bases and at J to 3 bases, leaving 7 bases not matched to a gene. CDR3 coding DNA: TGCGCCAGCAGCTTCCTTTCCGGGACTAGCTACAATGAGCAGTTCTTC. Amino acids: CASSFLSGTSYNEQFF.

This clone was detected only a few times. The V gene is TRBV7-2, the J gene TRBJ1-2, with 9 nucleotides matching TRBD1. The V and J ends lost 4 bases and 5 bases, in that order; junction bases with no gene match: 11. Germline CDR1 is SGHTA and CDR2 is FQGNSA. The CDR3 totals 16 residues. The CDR3 is CASSSPRTGEIYGYTF. The DNA for the CDR3 is TGTGCCAGCAGCTCCCCCAGGACAGGGGAAATATATGGCTACACCTTC.

The chain combines TRBV7-9 with TRBJ1-1; maybe TRBD1 (6 bases). The germline V gene has CDR1 SEHNR and CDR2 FQNEAQ (reference sequence). This CDR3 is built from 14 residues. The V gene lost 5 bases and the J gene lost 3 bases, with 13 bases spanning the gap. CDR3 loop: CASSQTGWDTEAFF. CDR3 bases: TGTGCCAGCAGCCAGACAGGTTGGGACACTGAAGCTTTCTTT.

The chain carries TRBV11-2 and TRBJ2-7, with 9 bases identical to TRBD1. V shed 3 bases and J 0 bases; nucleotides not matched to a gene: 3. Germline CDR1 is SGHAT and CDR2 is FQNNGV. The CDR3 contains 15 residues. The CDR3 nucleotides are TGTGCCAGCAGCTTCACAGGGGGCGACTCCTACGAGCAGTACTTC. Translated: CASSFTGGDSYEQYF.

The V and J genes are TRBV6-1 and TRBJ2-7; TRBD2 aligns across 7 bases. The CDR3 loop spans 14 amino acids. V lost 7 bases to trimming and J lost 0 bases; unmatched junction nucleotides: 6. The germline gives CDR1 MNHNS, CDR2 SASEGT. The CDR3 nucleotides read TGTGCCAGCAACCTGGGACTAACCTCCTACGAGCAGTACTTC. Its protein product is CASNLGLTSYEQYF.

The CDR3 is CASSLLSTVSGNTIYF. In DNA, the CDR3 is TGTGCCAGCAGCTTATTGTCGACAGTCTCTGGAAACACCATATATTTT. V is TRBV11-2 and J is TRBJ1-3; possibly TRBD1 for D (5 bases). V shed 2 bases and J shed 0 bases, with 11 bases lying between them. This CDR3 region has 16 residues. CDR1 is SGHAT, CDR2 FQNNGV, per germline.

This clone was seen only once. This rearrangement joins TRBV7-9 to TRBJ2-3; no clear D gene. This CDR3 region has 15 residues. Germline CDR1 and CDR2: SEHNR and FQNEAQ (reference sequence). The V end was cut by 1 base, the J end by 2 bases, with 10 bases between. In nucleotides, the CDR3 is TGTGCCAGCAGCTTAGGAGGATCGATCACAGATACGCAGTATTTT. Amino acids: CASSLGGSITDTQYF.

The sample holds one count of this clone. V usage is TRBV29-1 and J usage is TRBJ2-5; maybe TRBD2 (5 bases). The CDR3 runs 14 residues. Germline V CDR1 and CDR2: SQVTM, ANQGSEA. With 1 base removed from V and 7 bases from J, the gap between germline ends came to 16 bases. The CDR3 DNA is TGCAGCGTTGAAGGAGAGGGTCCGAAGGGGACCCAGTACTTC. It specifies CSVEGEGPKGTQYF.

The rearrangement uses TRBV5-1 and TRBJ2-1, with 12 positions matching TRBD2. The CDR3 spans 15 residues. With 1 base clipped from V and 5 bases from J, the junction kept 1 base outside the gene matches. CDR1 and CDR2 from the germline V gene are SGHRS and YFSETQ. The CDR3 is CASSLTSGRNNEQFF. Written as DNA, the CDR3 is TGCGCCAGCAGCTTGACTAGCGGGAGGAACAATGAGCAGTTCTTC.

The rearrangement joins TRBV29-1 to TRBJ2-1, with D possibly being TRBD2 (5 bases). This CDR3 region has 12 residues. Deletions cut 0 bases from V and 15 bases from J, with 15 bases between. Germline assignment: CDR1 SQVTM and CDR2 ANQGSEA. The CDR3, as DNA: TGCAGCGTTGAAGATCATGCCGCCCGGGGGTTCTTC. It encodes CSVEDHAARGFF.